The present T cell receptor (beta chain) was sequenced within a study of blood T cell repertoires in COVID-19. On the study more broadly: Specimens from acute and convalescent COVID-19 originated in the United States, Italy and Spain. PBMCs, B-cell-depleted T cells, or T cells provided the cDNA or gDNA that made up the material.

Original analysis: Using reference gene primer amplification, nucleated cell counts were estimated. Repertoires were generated with immunoSEQ multiplex PCR, while TCRdb's copy carries only in-frame clones and drops some. Clonal size and the V and J genes are those of that table, whereas D and trimming came from the DNA. The sample carries 110,000 to 150,000 clones, around 72% recorded once. The sequenced material came from peripheral blood. This receptor was identified in a woman aged 55-69 years with acute or convalescent COVID-19.

CDR3 sequence reads: CASSFGSPTGELFF. As DNA, the CDR3 is TGTGCCAGCAGCTTTGGTAGCCCCACCGGGGAGCTGTTTTTT. The rearrangement links TRBV7-6 to TRBJ2-2; D unresolved. V lost 3 bases to trimming and J lost 4 bases, with 9 bases between them. This CDR3 is 14 amino acids long. Germline V gene sequence: CDR1 SGHVS, CDR2 FNYEAQ.